The 8 T cell receptor beta chains below all came from one sample that was sequenced in a study of CXCR3-negative and CXCR3-positive naive CD8 T cells. General study findings and limits: A higher hydrophobicity marked the TRB CDR3s of CXCR3-positive naive cells versus CXCR3-negative naive cells.

Antigen specificity for these receptors is unknown. Carrying UMI labels, the TRB cDNA libraries were prepared through 5' RACE. TCRdb re-called the 5' RACE reads and shows each CDR3 protein once, DNA omitted. With about 110,000 distinct CDR3 sequences in the sample, the ten largest clones hold 0.35% to 0.4%. Sequenced input: naive CXCR3+ CD8+ T cells from blood. Subset indicated: CD45RO-CCR7+CD27+CD95- naive CD8+ T cells expressing CXCR3 (TNR3+). These receptors all come from a human donor in good health. Some clones in this sample may be carry-over from other donors' samples.

V gene TRBV28 combines with J gene TRBJ2-2. The germline V gene encodes CDR1 MDHEN and CDR2 SYDVKM. The CDR3 sequence is 16 residues long. This CDR3 reads CASSSRRSRHTGELFF.

The V call is TRBV27, the J call TRBJ2-3; TCRdb proposes TRBD1, but this gene call is untestable without DNA. Germline V gene lookup returns CDR1 MNHEY and CDR2 SMNVEV (reference sequence). This CDR3 is built from 15 residues. The CDR3: CASSARGHITDTQYF.

V and J are TRBV4-2 and TRBJ1-1. This CDR3 is 15 amino acids long. CDR1 LGHNA and CDR2 YNFKEQ come from the germline V gene. The CDR3 loop reads CASSQDVALNTEAFF.

The chain uses TRBV7-7 and TRBJ2-7; TCRdb indicates TRBD1, and absent DNA this call remains unverified. The CDR3 extends over 13 amino acids. Germline V gene lookup returns CDR1 SSHAT and CDR2 FNYEAQ (reference sequence). Here the CDR3 reads CASSLGQGNEQYF.

J is TRBJ1-1 and V is TRBV4-3. The CDR3 totals 15 residues. Germline V gene data show CDR1 as LGHNA and CDR2 as YSLEER. The CDR3 loop is CASSQDPRLNTEAFF.

The chain joins TRBV7-9 to TRBJ1-2. This CDR3 has 12 amino acids. The germline gives CDR1 SEHNR, CDR2 FQNEAQ (reference sequence). The CDR3 here is CASSPAVDGYTF.

V and J are TRBV28 and TRBJ1-1. Germline V gene sequence: CDR1 MDHEN, CDR2 SYDVKM. The CDR3 covers 15 residues. The CDR3 sequence is CASTPGFGRDTEAFF.

The chain carries TRBV29-1 and TRBJ2-5; TCRdb designates TRBD1, a call that cannot be tested without DNA. The CDR3 loop spans 13 amino acids. The germline V gene encodes CDR1 SQVTM and CDR2 ANQGSEA. The CDR3 reads CSASGGYQETQYF.